The 21 T cell receptor beta chains below come from one sample, sequenced in a study of ipilimumab plus nivolumab after autologous stem cell transplantation. Some clones are missing from TCRdb's copy, which holds only in-frame ones; the method was immunoSEQ multiplex PCR. Of more than 4,500 clones in the sample, less than 80% were seen once. The source material was PBMCs, sampled in a trial of ipilimumab plus nivolumab as post-transplant consolidation. These receptors originate from a male donor with multiple myeloma.

This chain links TRBV5-6 with TRBJ2-2, with TRBD2 matching 8 bases. The CDR3 contains 16 residues. With 2 bases clipped from V and 6 bases from J, the junction kept 9 bases outside the gene matches. Germline loops: CDR1 SGHDT, CDR2 YYEEEE. CDR3 bases: TGTGCCAGCAGCTTTTTGGCGGGGGGCTCCCCCGGGGAGCTGTTTTTT. It encodes CASSFLAGGSPGELFF.

The rearrangement links TRBV5-1 to TRBJ2-5; TRBD2 might be the D (5 bases). CDR1 is SGHRS, CDR2 YFSETQ, per germline. The germline V and J ends were trimmed by 3 bases and 6 bases, with 15 bases remaining between them. The CDR3 contains 14 residues. DNA for the CDR3: TGCGCCAGCAGCTATGGACTGGCAGAGAAGACCCAGTACTTC. Translating it yields CASSYGLAEKTQYF. The full variable domain, completed using reference TRBV5-1 and TRBJ2-5, is KAGVTQTPRYLIKTRGQQVTLSCSPISGHRSVSWYQQTPGQGLQFLFEYFSETQRNKGNFPGRFSGRQFSNSRSEMNVSTLELGDSALYLCASSYGLAEKTQYFGPGTRLLVL.

The chain combines TRBV4-1 with TRBJ1-4; no clear D gene. V was pared by 1 base and J by 0 bases, with 9 bases between. Germline values: CDR1 MGHRA, CDR2 YSYEKL. The CDR3 extends over 16 amino acids. CDR3 residues: CASSQVAGATNEKLFF. The CDR3 DNA sequence: TGCGCCAGCAGCCAAGTAGCAGGTGCAACTAATGAAAAACTGTTTTTT.

The V and J genes are TRBV27 and TRBJ2-3; 12 nucleotides match TRBD2. Trimming cost V 3 bases and J 6 bases; bases outside gene matches: 4. From germline, CDR1 is MNHEY and CDR2 SMNVEV (reference sequence). The CDR3 covers 15 residues. The CDR3 is CASSFGLAGTDTQYF. DNA for the CDR3: TGTGCCAGCAGTTTCGGACTAGCGGGGACGGATACGCAGTATTTT.

The chain recombines TRBV30 with TRBJ1-3; the D is unclear. The V gene lost 5 bases and the J gene lost 4 bases, with 12 bases spanning the gap. Germline CDR1 is GTSNPN and CDR2 is SVGIG (reference sequence). CDR3 length: 13 amino acids. In nucleotides, the CDR3 is TGTGCCTGGTACCCTCCGGGGGGAAACACCATATATTTT. Its protein product is CAWYPPGGNTIYF.

The chain couples TRBV7-9 to TRBJ1-3; TRBD1 agrees at 7 bases. V trimming: 1 base; J trimming: 1 base; junction bases outside the gene matches: 7. The CDR3 loop spans 17 amino acids. The germline V gene encodes CDR1 SEHNR and CDR2 FQNEAQ (reference sequence). The CDR3 reads CASSLETGRWSGNTIYF. The CDR3, as DNA: TGTGCCAGCAGCTTAGAGACAGGGAGGTGGTCTGGAAACACCATATATTTT.

CDR3 nucleotide sequence: TGTGCCAGCAGCTTATCGGGGGCTGGGGCCAACGTCCTGACTTTC. It encodes CASSLSGAGANVLTF. The chain recombines TRBV11-2 with TRBJ2-6, with D perhaps TRBD2 (6 bases). Germline CDR1 SGHAT, CDR2 FQNNGV. This CDR3 has 15 amino acids. V was trimmed by 2 bases and J by 2 bases, leaving 7 bases between them.

This clone rates as large. The CDR3 DNA sequence: TGCGCCAGCAGCCAAGTCGGGGGAACTAATGAAAAACTGTTTTTT. Its translation is CASSQVGGTNEKLFF. The genes are TRBV4-1 and TRBJ1-4, with D perhaps TRBD1 (5 bases). V dropped 1 base and J dropped 1 base, with 7 bases sitting between them. Per germline, CDR1 MGHRA and CDR2 YSYEKL. This CDR3 spans 15 amino acids.

The gene calls are TRBV9 and TRBJ2-7; 9 nucleotides match TRBD2. The V gene's germline CDR1 is SGDLS and CDR2 YYNGEE. CDR3 length: 20 amino acids. V shed 0 bases, J shed 3 bases, and the junction held 19 bases outside the gene matches. CDR3 sequence (DNA): TGTGCCAGCAGCGTAGTGAGCGGGGACTCTGCTAGCGGGGTTTTCTACGAGCAGTACTTC. Translated: CASSVVSGDSASGVFYEQYF.

J is TRBJ2-7 and V is TRBV7-9; D tentatively fits TRBD1 or TRBD2 (7 bases each). This CDR3 is built from 16 residues. Germline V gene sequence: CDR1 SEHNR, CDR2 FQNEAQ (reference sequence). V shed 4 bases and J shed 3 bases, with 19 bases lying between them. The DNA of the CDR3 is TGTGCCAGCAGCTGGGGGGGACAGCCCGGAGACTACGAGCAGTACTTC. Residues: CASSWGGQPGDYEQYF.

This clone occurred once. The chain recombines TRBV25-1 with TRBJ2-3; tentatively, D is TRBD2 (5 bases). The V end lost 1 base, the J end lost 2 bases, and 10 bases lay between the germline ends. The CDR3 has 15 amino acids. Per germline, CDR1 MGHDK and CDR2 SYGVNS. The CDR3 coding sequence is TGTGCCAGCAGTGAATTTCGGGGATTCACAGATACGCAGTATTTT. Translation gives CASSEFRGFTDTQYF.

The chain carries TRBV9 and TRBJ2-5; maybe TRBD2 (6 bases). The J call is uncertain, as TRBJ2-7 better fits the DNA end. Germline V gene lookup returns CDR1 SGDLS and CDR2 YYNGEE. The CDR3 is 14 residues long. The CDR3 sequence: CASSLGGATYEQYF. The CDR3 DNA reads as TGTGCCAGCAGCCTCGGGGGAGCTACCTACGAGCAGTACTTC.

V and J are TRBV28 and TRBJ1-4; D remains unclear. The V end lost 7 bases, the J end lost 5 bases, and 20 bases lay between the germline ends. Germline CDR1 MDHEN, CDR2 SYDVKM. CDR3 length equals 16 residues. Here the CDR3 DNA reads TGTGCCAGCACCGACCGCGGTGGATATGGGAATGAAAAACTGTTTTTT. Translation: CASTDRGGYGNEKLFF.

This sequence joins TRBV11-2 and TRBJ2-1; D may be TRBD2 (5 bases). CDR3 length equals 12 residues. Deletions cut 1 base from V and 16 bases from J, with 14 bases between. Germline CDR1 and CDR2: SGHAT and FQNNGV. Here the CDR3 reads CASSLGRGTFFF. CDR3 coding DNA: TGTGCCAGCAGCTTAGGACGGGGTACGTTCTTCTTC.

The genes are TRBV5-4 and TRBJ2-5; D might be TRBD2 (7 bases). The CDR3 runs to 16 residues. Deletions cut 5 bases from V and 1 base from J, with 18 bases between. Germline V gives CDR1 SGHNT, CDR2 YYREEE (reference sequence). The CDR3 is CASRFGAGATQETQYF. The CDR3, as DNA: TGTGCCAGCAGATTTGGCGCGGGGGCGACCCAAGAGACCCAGTACTTC.

The rearrangement links TRBV9 to TRBJ2-7, with D possibly matching TRBD2 (6 bases). The CDR3 contains 14 residues. The V and J ends lost 4 bases and 2 bases respectively, with 13 bases between them. In germline, CDR1 is SGDLS, CDR2 YYNGEE. CDR3 in DNA: TGTGCCAGCAGCCTCGGGGGAGCTACCTACGAGCAGTACTTC. Encoded protein: CASSLGGATYEQYF.

This clone was seen a handful of times. The chain recombines TRBV5-6 with TRBJ1-2, with 7 bases identical to TRBD1. CDR1 is SGHDT and CDR2 is YYEEEE in the germline V gene. The CDR3 contains 13 residues. V trimming: 4 bases; J trimming: 4 bases; junction bases outside the gene matches: 4. The DNA for the CDR3 is TGTGCCAGCAGCGAAGACAGGGCCTATGGCTACACCTTC. Its translation is CASSEDRAYGYTF.

This clone was seen just once. The rearrangement uses TRBV4-3 and TRBJ2-1; tentative D call: TRBD2 (5 bases). The CDR3 is 16 amino acids. Trimming left V 0 bases short and J 2 bases short, with 11 bases between. The germline V gene has CDR1 LGHNA and CDR2 YSLEER. CDR3 sequence reads: CASSQDLAGAYNEQFF. CDR3 DNA: TGCGCCAGCAGCCAAGATTTGGCGGGCGCCTACAATGAGCAGTTCTTC.

The gene calls are TRBV27 and TRBJ1-4; the D is unclear. V lost 1 base, J lost 3 bases, and 9 bases lay in between. The CDR3 covers 15 residues. CDR1 MNHEY and CDR2 SMNVEV come from the germline V gene (reference sequence). In DNA, the CDR3 is TGTGCCAGCAGTTTATATAGGGATTCTAATGAAAAACTGTTTTTT. This translates into CASSLYRDSNEKLFF.

This chain links TRBV6-6 with TRBJ2-5; the match to TRBD1 covers 7 bases. Unmatched junction bases numbered 2, after V lost 2 bases and J lost 2 bases. Germline V CDR1 and CDR2: MNHNY, SVGAGI (reference sequence). The CDR3 is 14 residues long. The DNA for the CDR3 is TGTGCCAGCAGTTACCGGGACAGACAAGAGACCCAGTACTTC. This encodes CASSYRDRQETQYF.

The rearrangement links TRBV11-1 to TRBJ2-1; 13 nucleotides align to TRBD2. The CDR3 runs to 19 residues. V lost 5 bases to trimming and J lost 2 bases; unmatched junction nucleotides: 12. Looked up from germline, CDR1 is SGHAT and CDR2 is FQDESV (reference sequence). This CDR3 reads CASSLRLAGGPEAYNEQFF. In nucleotides, the CDR3 is TGTGCCAGCAGCCTACGACTAGCGGGGGGCCCTGAGGCCTACAATGAGCAGTTCTTC.